What follows are 13 T cell receptor beta chains derived from one specimen sequenced in a study of TIL therapy for anti-PD-1-resistant metastatic lung cancer. The time point was: pre-treatment sample, taken before nivolumab and TIL therapy. The immunoSEQ assay was v3. Method: immunoSEQ multiplex PCR; TCRdb's copy keeps in-frame clones and lacks some. This sample carries approximately 53,000 clones, around 79% of them seen once, and the ten largest clones take 4.5% to 5.5%. The sequenced sample was blood, obtained at baseline. The receptors were sampled from a woman between 30 and 80 years old with non-small cell lung cancer.

This clone was found a few times. The chain uses TRBV7-9 and TRBJ2-7; 12 nucleotides agree with TRBD2. Trimming cost V 5 bases and J 6 bases; bases outside gene matches: 8. The germline V gene encodes CDR1 SEHNR and CDR2 FQNEAQ (reference sequence). The CDR3 has 15 amino acids. The CDR3 sequence: CASSITSGRIGEQYF. CDR3 nucleotides: TGTGCCAGCAGCATCACTAGCGGGAGGATAGGCGAGCAGTACTTC. The whole variable domain, filled in from reference TRBV7-9 and TRBJ2-7, reads DTGVSQNPRHKITKRGQNVTFRCDPISEHNRLYWYRQTLGQGPEFLTYFQNEAQLEKSRLLSDRFSAERPKGSFSTLEIQRTEQGDSAMYLCASSITSGRIGEQYFGPGTRLTVT.

DNA for the CDR3: TGTGCCAGCAGCTTAACGGGGAACACAGATACGCAGTATTTT. Translated: CASSLTGNTDTQYF. The genes are TRBV7-3 and TRBJ2-3; D not resolved. Germline loops: CDR1 SGHTA, CDR2 FQGTGA. The CDR3 has 14 amino acids. Trimming removed 0 bases from V and 2 bases from J, with 6 bases in between.

The chain uses TRBV27 and TRBJ1-2; D is uncertain. V was cut by 4 bases and J by 2 bases, with 14 bases left in between. CDR3 length: 15 residues. Germline CDR1 is MNHEY and CDR2 is SMNVEV (reference sequence). This chain's CDR3 is CASSSGQIKNYGYTF. The CDR3 nucleotides are TGTGCCAGCAGTTCGGGCCAGATCAAGAACTATGGCTACACCTTC.

The chain links TRBV5-1 to TRBJ2-1, with 8 bases lining up with TRBD1. CDR3 length equals 16 residues. V gave up 4 bases and J gave up 0 bases; unmatched junction bases: 6. Germline V CDR1 and CDR2: SGHRS, YFSETQ. CDR3 residues: CASSGGQASSYNEQFF. The CDR3 DNA is TGCGCCAGCAGCGGGGGACAGGCGAGCTCCTACAATGAGCAGTTCTTC.

This clone was seen a single time. This chain uses TRBV11-2 with TRBJ1-4; no firm D call. This CDR3 is built from 17 residues. Trimming shortened V by 0 bases and J by 7 bases, and 18 bases separated the two germline ends. The V gene's germline CDR1 is SGHAT and CDR2 FQNNGV. Written as DNA, the CDR3 is TGTGCCAGCAGCTTAGACCACCCGGGAGGGTCGGGTGAAAAACTGTTTTTT. Residues: CASSLDHPGGSGEKLFF.

The genes are TRBV4-2 and TRBJ1-5, with a possible D match to TRBD1 (6 bases). The V gene lost 0 bases and the J gene lost 4 bases, with 13 bases spanning the gap. The CDR3 contains 16 residues. Per germline, CDR1 LGHNA and CDR2 YNFKEQ. DNA for the CDR3: TGTGCCAGCAGCCAAGAACAGGGCGCTACTAATCAGCCCCAGCATTTT. The encoded protein is CASSQEQGATNQPQHF.

The J gene is TRBJ2-7, the V gene TRBV6-5; 7 nucleotides align to TRBD1. Unmatched junction bases numbered 5, after V lost 5 bases and J lost 4 bases. The CDR3 consists of 13 residues. Germline V gene lookup returns CDR1 MNHEY and CDR2 SVGAGI. CDR3 sequence: CASSRDRSYEQYF. Here the CDR3 DNA reads TGTGCCAGCAGTCGGGACAGATCTTACGAGCAGTACTTC.

This clone was seen only once. This CDR3 is CASSQAQGTEAFF. In DNA, the CDR3 is TGTGCCAGCAGTCAGGCCCAGGGCACTGAAGCTTTCTTT. V and J are TRBV11-2 and TRBJ1-1; D possibly corresponds to TRBD1 (5 bases). Germline loops: CDR1 SGHAT, CDR2 FQNNGV. The CDR3 loop spans 13 amino acids. The V gene lost 6 bases and the J gene lost 4 bases, with 12 bases spanning the gap.

This sequence joins TRBV4-1 and TRBJ1-1; 7 nucleotides agree with TRBD1. This CDR3 comprises 13 residues. Trimming cost V 4 bases and J 5 bases; bases outside gene matches: 4. In germline, CDR1 is MGHRA, CDR2 YSYEKL. CDR3 DNA: TGCGCCAGCAGCCCTTGGACAGGAACTGAAGCTTTCTTT. It encodes CASSPWTGTEAFF.

The genes are TRBV11-2 and TRBJ2-7, with TRBD2 matching 11 bases. V was clipped by 4 bases and J by 3 bases; unmatched bases: 5. The CDR3 is 15 amino acids. Germline V gives CDR1 SGHAT, CDR2 FQNNGV. In DNA form, the CDR3 reads TGTGCCAGCAGCTCGAGAGGGACTAGCGGCTACGAGCAGTACTTC. It is translated as CASSSRGTSGYEQYF.

The V gene is TRBV7-9, the J gene TRBJ1-1, with 9 bases aligning to TRBD1. Germline CDR1 is SEHNR and CDR2 is FQNEAQ (reference sequence). The CDR3 is 14 residues long. The junction had 1 base not matched to a gene; V was cut back by 4 bases and J by 1 base. The CDR3, as DNA: TGTGCCAGCAGCTCGGGACAGGGGAACACTGAAGCTTTCTTT. Amino acids: CASSSGQGNTEAFF.

This clone occurred a few times. The chain employs TRBV7-6 and TRBJ2-4, with a tentative D call TRBD2 (5 bases). The CDR3 consists of 13 residues. The germline gives CDR1 SGHVS, CDR2 FNYEAQ. V lost 5 bases, J lost 2 bases, and 7 bases lay in between. In nucleotides, the CDR3 is TGTGCCAGCAGCGGAGGATCCAAAAACATTCAGTACTTC. Residues: CASSGGSKNIQYF. Full variable domain (remainder filled in from reference TRBV7-6 and TRBJ2-4): GAGVSQSPRYKVTKRGQDVALRCDPISGHVSLYWYRQALGQGPEFLTYFNYEAQQDKSGLPNDRFSAERPEGSISTLTIQRTEQRDSAMYRCASSGGSKNIQYFGAGTRLSVL.

This chain uses TRBV4-2 with TRBJ1-2; 10 bases are a match to TRBD1. Per germline, CDR1 LGHNA and CDR2 YNFKEQ. CDR3 length: 15 amino acids. V gave up 1 base and J gave up 8 bases; unmatched junction bases: 7. CDR3 sequence (DNA): TGTGCCAGCAGCCAAGGGGCCCGGGACAGGGGAGGCTACACCTTC. Encoded protein: CASSQGARDRGGYTF.